This T cell receptor (beta chain) was obtained from a study of blood T cell repertoires in COVID-19. The wider study: The United States, Italy and Spain supplied acute and convalescent COVID-19 samples. Sample material is recorded as cDNA or gDNA derived from T cells, B-cell-depleted T cells, or PBMCs.

Participants were aged 18 to 89 years, lived in some 23 US areas, and enrolled virtually. Participant reports of clinical history set cohort assignment. The germline V gene encodes CDR1 ENHRY and CDR2 SYGVKD. The germline V and J ends were trimmed by 0 bases and 5 bases, with 11 bases remaining between them. The CDR3 runs to 15 residues. The repertoire was sequenced with immunoSEQ multiplex PCR; TCRdb's copy has only in-frame clones and lacks some. In the table there are 230,000 or so clones, roughly 81% of which are singletons. The sequence was obtained from a woman between 45 and 60 years old who had been exposed to COVID-19. This rearrangement joins TRBV10-3 to TRBJ1-3; maybe TRBD1 (5 bases). Source material: PBMCs or T cells enriched from blood (not recorded which). CDR3 bases: TGTGCCATCAGTGAGTCTACAGGTTATCGAAACACCATATATTTT. Translated, it gives CAISESTGYRNTIYF.